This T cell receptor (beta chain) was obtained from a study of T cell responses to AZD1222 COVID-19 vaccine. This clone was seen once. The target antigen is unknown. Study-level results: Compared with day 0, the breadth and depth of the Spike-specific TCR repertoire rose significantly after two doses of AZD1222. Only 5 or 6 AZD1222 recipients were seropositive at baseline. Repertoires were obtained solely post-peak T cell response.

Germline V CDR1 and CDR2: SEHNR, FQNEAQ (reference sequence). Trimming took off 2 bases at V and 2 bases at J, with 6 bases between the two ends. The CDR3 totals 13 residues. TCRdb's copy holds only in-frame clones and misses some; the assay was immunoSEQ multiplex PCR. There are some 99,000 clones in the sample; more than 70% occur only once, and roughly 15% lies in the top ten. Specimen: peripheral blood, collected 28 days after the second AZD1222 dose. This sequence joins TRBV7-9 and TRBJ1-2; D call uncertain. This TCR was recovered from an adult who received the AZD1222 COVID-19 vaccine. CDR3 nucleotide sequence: TGTGCCAGCAGCTTACAGGAGAACTATGGCTACACCTTC. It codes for CASSLQENYGYTF.